The entry below describes one T cell receptor (beta chain). This sample was included in a study of blood T cell repertoires in COVID-19. Study as a whole: From T cells, B-cell-depleted T cells, or PBMCs came the material, which was cDNA or gDNA.

Assignments of participants to cohorts depended upon their own reported clinical history. This CDR3 has 15 amino acids. Trimming left V 7 bases short and J 1 base short, with 15 bases between. The germline V gene encodes CDR1 SEHNR and CDR2 FQNEAQ (reference sequence). In the source study's methods: By means of reference gene primer amplification, nucleated cell counts were estimated. TCRdb keeps only in-frame clones here, not all; method: immunoSEQ multiplex PCR. Clonal size and the V and J genes are those of that table, whereas D and trimming came from the DNA. The sample holds fewer than 350,000 clones, approximately 90% seen once.

Sequencing was performed on PBMCs or T cells enriched from blood (not recorded which). This chain links TRBV7-9 with TRBJ2-3; D might be TRBD2 (5 bases). This sequence originates from a man aged 40-49 years who had been exposed to COVID-19. The CDR3 bases are TGTGCCAGCATCGGACCCCTTAGCGGCACAGATACGCAGTATTTT. It translates to CASIGPLSGTDTQYF. The whole variable domain, filled in from reference TRBV7-9 and TRBJ2-3, reads DTGVSQNPRHKITKRGQNVTFRCDPISEHNRLYWYRQTLGQGPEFLTYFQNEAQLEKSRLLSDRFSAERPKGSFSTLEIQRTEQGDSAMYLCASIGPLSGTDTQYFGPGTRLTVL.